These 31 T cell receptor beta chains were sequenced from one sample in a study of identical twins. One entry per CDR3 protein results from TCRdb running MiXCR on the 5' RACE reads. This sample has a few hundred thousand distinct CDR3 sequences, with around a tenth found just once. The same data also contributed to another study, on yellow fever vaccine responses in identical twins.

Material: PBMCs. The receptors were gathered from a woman aged 18-29 years in good health.

This rearrangement joins TRBV12-3 or TRBV12-4 to TRBJ2-3, with D unclear. This CDR3 has 13 amino acids. Trimming left V 2 bases short and J 2 bases short, with 5 bases between. In nucleotides, the CDR3 is TGTGCCAGCAGTTTATCGACCACAGATACGCAGTATTTT. Protein: CASSLSTTDTQYF.

This clonotype was detected many times. This chain connects TRBV5-1 to TRBJ2-7; 9 bases fit TRBD2. The V gene's germline CDR1 is SGHRS and CDR2 YFSETQ. The V gene end was trimmed by 3 bases and the J gene end by 5 bases; junction bases not matched to a gene: 6. The CDR3 totals 14 residues. The CDR3 sequence: CASSSLAGANEQYF. CDR3 bases: TGCGCCAGCAGCTCCTTAGCGGGGGCCAACGAGCAGTACTTC.

This clonotype was recorded at least ten times. The chain couples TRBV28 to TRBJ1-6; D may be TRBD1 (6 bases). The CDR3 spans 14 residues. Germline assignment: CDR1 MDHEN and CDR2 SYDVKM. V shed 7 bases and J shed 8 bases, with 15 bases lying between them. Written as DNA, the CDR3 is TGTGCCAGCACCTCGGCGAGGGGGTATTCACCCCTCCACTTT. This encodes CASTSARGYSPLHF.

This chain links TRBV11-1 with TRBJ2-1, with 10 bases that match TRBD2. The ends lost 6 bases at V and 6 bases at J; junction bases unmatched: 8. There are 15 residues in the CDR3. Per germline, CDR1 SGHAT and CDR2 FQDESV (reference sequence). The CDR3 protein is CASRRKREGGNEQFF. The CDR3 coding sequence is TGTGCCAGCAGAAGAAAGCGGGAGGGCGGCAATGAGCAGTTCTTC.

This clonotype was seen more than once but under ten times. The chain carries TRBV12-3 or TRBV12-4 and TRBJ1-2; 7 positions agree with TRBD1. V shed 2 bases and J 8 bases; nucleotides not matched to a gene: 14. This CDR3 spans 16 amino acids. The CDR3 loop is CASSLRQGGRHGGYTF. The CDR3 bases are TGTGCCAGCAGTTTAAGACAGGGTGGGCGGCACGGCGGCTACACCTTC.

This clonotype was detected only a few times. This chain connects TRBV29-1 to TRBJ2-3; D may be TRBD2 (6 bases). Germline CDR1 reads SQVTM; CDR2 reads ANQGSEA. CDR3 length: 12 residues. Trimming removed 3 bases from V and 5 bases from J, with 9 bases in between. The DNA for the CDR3 is TGCAGCGTTGACGGGAGCGGAGATACGCAGTATTTT. Translation gives CSVDGSGDTQYF.

V and J are TRBV30 and TRBJ2-1; 8 bases fit TRBD1. V shed 2 bases and J 3 bases; nucleotides not matched to a gene: 3. CDR3 length: 14 amino acids. Germline-derived CDR1 and CDR2 are GTSNPN and SVGIG (reference sequence). The CDR3 loop is CAWSPGQDYNEQFF. The CDR3 region has the DNA TGTGCCTGGAGTCCGGGACAGGACTACAATGAGCAGTTCTTC.

The V call is TRBV5-5, the J call TRBJ2-3; 7 bases agree with TRBD2. CDR3 length: 17 amino acids. The trim removed 4 bases at V and 4 bases at J, leaving 15 bases unmatched. Germline-derived CDR1 and CDR2 are SGHKS and YYEKEE (reference sequence). Written as DNA, the CDR3 is TGTGCCAGCAGCCCAACCGCGGGAGACGGTGGCCCAGATACGCAGTATTTT. Protein: CASSPTAGDGGPDTQYF.

This clonotype showed up just a few times. The V gene is TRBV5-6, the J gene TRBJ2-1; unclear D gene. CDR3 length equals 13 residues. CDR1 and CDR2 from the germline V gene are SGHDT and YYEEEE. V shed 1 base and J shed 9 bases, with 11 bases lying between them. For the CDR3, the DNA is TGTGCCAGCAGCTTGCAGAGGAGCCTTGAGCAGTTCTTC. Protein sequence: CASSLQRSLEQFF.

This rearrangement joins TRBV2 to TRBJ2-7, with TRBD2 matching over 7 bases. Germline V gene data show CDR1 as SNHLY and CDR2 as FYNNEI. J was trimmed by 3 bases and V by 8 bases; bases with no gene match: 7. The CDR3 is 13 amino acids. The CDR3 sequence: CASRRDYIYEQYF. The CDR3 coding sequence is TGTGCCAGCCGCCGGGACTACATCTACGAGCAGTACTTC.

The chain couples TRBV19 to TRBJ2-2, with TRBD1 matching over 7 bases. Per germline, CDR1 LNHDA and CDR2 SQIVND (reference sequence). V gave up 6 bases and J gave up 8 bases; unmatched junction bases: 12. This CDR3 contains 15 residues. CDR3 DNA sequence: TGTGCCAGTAGGAATGACTATGACAGGGATGGGGAGCTGTTTTTT. Translation gives CASRNDYDRDGELFF.

The J gene is TRBJ2-6, the V gene TRBV4-3; 7 nucleotides line up with TRBD1. The CDR3 totals 19 residues. Germline loops: CDR1 LGHNA, CDR2 YSLEER. Trimming cost V 0 bases and J 2 bases; bases outside gene matches: 10. In DNA form, the CDR3 reads TGCGCCAGCAGCCAAGAAATTCAGGGGGTCGGCGCTGGGGCCAACGTCCTGACTTTC. It is translated as CASSQEIQGVGAGANVLTF.

This clonotype was seen at least ten times. The J gene is TRBJ2-3, the V gene TRBV2; D unresolved. This CDR3 has 12 amino acids. CDR1 is SNHLY and CDR2 is FYNNEI in the germline V gene. V was pared by 0 bases and J by 8 bases, with 6 bases between. In DNA, the CDR3 is TGTGCCAGCAGTGAAGCAACGGGTACGCAGTATTTT. Residues: CASSEATGTQYF.

The CDR3 coding sequence is TGCAGTGCTAGAGACCCCCTAGGGAAAGGCGGGAGGAATGAGCAGTTCTTC. As protein: CSARDPLGKGGRNEQFF. The chain is built from TRBV20-1 and TRBJ2-1; TRBD2 aligns across 8 bases. With V trimmed by 0 bases and J by 7 bases, 14 bases remained unmatched. Germline-derived CDR1 and CDR2 are DFQATT and SNEGSKA (reference sequence). CDR3 size: 17 residues.

This clonotype was observed a handful of times. The chain employs TRBV14 and TRBJ1-6; 9 nucleotides line up with TRBD1. CDR3 size: 15 residues. V lost 1 base to trimming and J lost 10 bases; unmatched junction nucleotides: 5. The V gene's germline CDR1 is SGHDN and CDR2 FVKESK. The CDR3 DNA is TGTGCCAGCAGCCAAGTAACAGGGGGCGTATCACCCCTCCACTTT. Translated, it gives CASSQVTGGVSPLHF. The full variable domain, with the rest looked up from reference TRBV14 and TRBJ1-6, is EAGVTQFPSHSVIEKGQTVTLRCDPISGHDNLYWYRRVMGKEIKFLLHFVKESKQDESGMPNNRFLAERTGGTYSTLKVQPAELEDSGVYFCASSQVTGGVSPLHFGNGTRLTVT.

This clonotype has more than one count but fewer than ten. This chain uses TRBV30 with TRBJ2-3; either TRBD1 or TRBD2 may fit D (7 bases each). The V and J ends lost 7 bases and 7 bases respectively, with 21 bases between them. CDR1 and CDR2 from the germline V gene are GTSNPN and SVGIG (reference sequence). The CDR3 totals 14 residues. The DNA for the CDR3 is TGTGCCTCCAACCGCTACAGGGGAGGGAATACGCAGTATTTT. This sequence encodes CASNRYRGGNTQYF.

This clonotype has only a few counts. V gene TRBV2 combines with J gene TRBJ2-5; 7 positions match TRBD2. Germline V gives CDR1 SNHLY, CDR2 FYNNEI. The CDR3 covers 16 residues. V gave up 0 bases and J gave up 1 base; unmatched junction bases: 5. CDR3 in amino acids: CASSEAPGLTQETQYF. The CDR3 DNA reads as TGTGCCAGCAGTGAAGCCCCGGGACTAACCCAAGAGACCCAGTACTTC.

This clonotype was observed a handful of times. The gene calls are TRBV5-1 and TRBJ2-2; 7 bases map to TRBD1. J was trimmed by 2 bases and V by 4 bases; bases with no gene match: 11. The CDR3 covers 17 residues. CDR1 is SGHRS and CDR2 is YFSETQ in the germline V gene. The CDR3 loop reads CASSPRQGGKNTGELFF. The DNA for the CDR3 is TGCGCCAGCAGCCCCCGACAGGGCGGTAAAAACACCGGGGAGCTGTTTTTT. Drawing the rest from reference TRBV5-1 and TRBJ2-2, the complete variable domain is KAGVTQTPRYLIKTRGQQVTLSCSPISGHRSVSWYQQTPGQGLQFLFEYFSETQRNKGNFPGRFSGRQFSNSRSEMNVSTLELGDSALYLCASSPRQGGKNTGELFFGEGSRLTVL.

The CDR3 is CASSRDQAGELFF. The CDR3 nucleotides are TGTGCCAGCAGCCGAGATCAGGCCGGGGAGCTGTTTTTT. The chain carries TRBV12-3 or TRBV12-4 and TRBJ2-2; D unclear. The V and J ends lost 6 bases and 6 bases respectively, with 11 bases between them. This CDR3 spans 13 amino acids.

At least ten counts were recorded for this clonotype. The gene calls are TRBV29-1 and TRBJ2-2; 7 bases fit TRBD1. This CDR3 is 12 amino acids long. The V gene's germline CDR1 is SQVTM and CDR2 ANQGSEA. Trimming took 6 bases from V and 5 from J; bases not matched to a gene: 3. CDR3: CSVADRTGELFF. The CDR3 nucleotides are TGCAGCGTCGCGGACAGGACCGGGGAGCTGTTTTTT.

The chain joins TRBV20-1 to TRBJ2-1; a weak D match, TRBD2 (5 bases). The CDR3 is 11 residues long. Germline V gene data show CDR1 as DFQATT and CDR2 as SNEGSKA (reference sequence). V was shortened by 3 bases and J by 10 bases, with 10 bases between the two germline ends. CDR3 nucleotides: TGCAGTGCTAGTGCTAGCCAGGAGCAGTTCTTC. Its protein product is CSASASQEQFF.

The gene calls are TRBV29-1 and TRBJ2-3; the match to TRBD1 covers 9 bases. CDR3 size: 12 residues. Germline V gives CDR1 SQVTM, CDR2 ANQGSEA. The trim removed 8 bases at V and 3 bases at J, leaving 3 bases unmatched. The CDR3 is CSSGQGTDTQYF. As DNA, the CDR3 is TGCAGCAGCGGACAGGGGACAGATACGCAGTATTTT.

This clonotype came up a few times. This chain joins TRBV5-6 and TRBJ2-3; the match to TRBD2 covers 11 bases. CDR1 and CDR2 (germline): SGHDT, YYEEEE. J gave up 13 bases and V 2 bases, and 9 bases lay outside the gene matches. CDR3 length equals 14 residues. CDR3 residues: CASSLLAGVEGEYF. CDR3 in DNA: TGTGCCAGCAGCTTACTAGCGGGGGTTGAAGGGGAGTATTTT.

The genes are TRBV7-2 and TRBJ2-1; 8 bases align to TRBD2. V lost 2 bases, J lost 2 bases, and 8 bases stayed unmatched. The CDR3 runs to 17 residues. Germline CDR1 is SGHTA and CDR2 is FQGNSA. The CDR3 reads CASSLTDSGRAYNEQFF. CDR3 in DNA: TGTGCCAGCAGCTTAACCGATTCCGGGAGGGCCTACAATGAGCAGTTCTTC. The complete variable domain, with remaining parts taken from reference TRBV7-2 and TRBJ2-1, reads GAGVSQSPSNKVTEKGKDVELRCDPISGHTALYWYRQSLGQGLEFLIYFQGNSAPDKSGLPSDRFSAERTGGSVSTLTIQRTQQEDSAVYLCASSLTDSGRAYNEQFFGPGTRLTVL.

This clonotype was observed at least ten times. CDR3 DNA: TGTGCCAGCAGACGAACGGGGGACCACTCTGGAAACACCATATATTTT. Translated, it gives CASRRTGDHSGNTIYF. The rearrangement uses TRBV12-3 or TRBV12-4 and TRBJ1-3, with D maybe TRBD1 (5 bases). V lost 6 bases to trimming and J lost 0 bases, with 15 bases between them. The CDR3 covers 16 residues.

The chain carries TRBV20-1 and TRBJ2-7; D ambiguous. This CDR3 spans 13 amino acids. V dropped 3 bases and J dropped 7 bases, with 16 bases sitting between them. In germline, CDR1 is DFQATT, CDR2 SNEGSKA (reference sequence). The CDR3 reads CSARQQLVGEQYF. The CDR3 nucleotides read TGCAGTGCTAGGCAGCAACTGGTGGGGGAGCAGTACTTC.

This clonotype appeared a few times. The chain employs TRBV19 and TRBJ2-1, with 16 bases aligning to TRBD2. Germline V gene lookup returns CDR1 LNHDA and CDR2 SQIVND (reference sequence). This CDR3 comprises 17 residues. Germline trimming cut 4 bases from V and 2 bases from J; bases unmatched to any gene: 2. CDR3 protein: CASSTGTSGRAYNEQFF. In DNA, the CDR3 is TGTGCCAGTAGTACCGGGACTAGCGGGAGGGCCTACAATGAGCAGTTCTTC.

This chain joins TRBV7-9 and TRBJ2-7; D may be TRBD1 (7 bases). V gave up 6 bases and J gave up 5 bases, with 14 bases separating them. The CDR3 loop spans 13 amino acids. CDR1 SEHNR and CDR2 FQNEAQ come from the germline V gene (reference sequence). CDR3 sequence: CASSGGRGDEQYF. The CDR3 nucleotides read TGTGCCAGCAGTGGGGGCAGGGGGGACGAGCAGTACTTC.

The rearrangement links TRBV11-2 to TRBJ2-2, with 7 positions matching TRBD1. CDR3 length: 15 amino acids. V lost 5 bases and J lost 1; bases outside the gene matches: 4. Germline values: CDR1 SGHAT, CDR2 FQNNGV. The CDR3 loop reads CASSTGQENTGELFF. Here the CDR3 DNA reads TGTGCCAGCAGCACAGGACAGGAGAACACCGGGGAGCTGTTTTTT. Variable domain in full (rest from reference TRBV11-2 and TRBJ2-2): EAGVAQSPRYKIIEKRQSVAFWCNPISGHATLYWYQQILGQGPKLLIQFQNNGVVDDSQLPKDRFSAERLKGVDSTLKIQPAKLEDSAVYLCASSTGQENTGELFFGEGSRLTVL.

A few counts support this clonotype. This rearrangement joins TRBV2 to TRBJ1-3; possibly TRBD1 for D (6 bases). Trimming stripped 6 bases from V and 0 bases from J, with 9 bases between. This CDR3 contains 14 residues. Germline loops: CDR1 SNHLY, CDR2 FYNNEI. CDR3 sequence reads: CASRSRGSGNTIYF. The CDR3 nucleotides read TGTGCCAGCAGATCCAGGGGCTCTGGAAACACCATATATTTT.

V is TRBV6-2 or TRBV6-3 and J is TRBJ2-6, with D possibly TRBD1 on 6 matching bases. V shed 4 bases and J shed 2 bases, with 12 bases lying between them. Germline CDR1 MNHEY, CDR2 SVGEGT. The CDR3 is made up of 16 amino acids. The CDR3 loop reads CASSWAGATGANVLTF. As DNA, the CDR3 is TGTGCCAGCAGTTGGGCAGGGGCGACTGGGGCCAACGTCCTGACTTTC.